Listed here are 26 T cell receptor beta chains from one sample, sequenced in a study of cytomegalovirus exposure and HLA in healthy donors. 60 Vbeta and 13 Jbeta primers were used in PCR. Profiled with immunoSEQ multiplex PCR; TCRdb holds only in-frame clones, not every one. The table records around 180,000 clones, about 82% of them present only once. Sequencing was carried out using PBMCs. The source is a male donor in good health and CMV-seronegative.

Of note for this clone: The junction shows a germline mismatch at one end, possibly a read error. The chain carries TRBV7-9 and TRBJ2-7, with 7 nucleotides matching TRBD1. CDR1 SEHNR and CDR2 FQNEAQ come from the germline V gene (reference sequence). This CDR3 has 17 residues. The DNA of the CDR3 is TGTTCCAGCAGCTCCTACGCAAATCCAGACAGGGCCTACGAGCAGTACTTC. As protein: CSSSSYANPDRAYEQYF.

The chain employs TRBV7-6 and TRBJ1-1; 7 bases fit TRBD1. Germline CDR1 SGHVS, CDR2 FNYEAQ. This CDR3 comprises 14 residues. The J segment lost 3 bases and the V segment lost 5 bases, leaving 6 bases of the junction unmatched. The CDR3: CASSRQGPDTEAFF. The CDR3 bases are TGTGCCAGCAGCAGACAGGGACCGGACACTGAAGCTTTCTTT.

The rearrangement joins TRBV27 to TRBJ2-2, with 12 bases matching TRBD1. Losses at the gene ends were 5 bases for V and 6 bases for J; bases not matched to a gene: 22. Per germline, CDR1 MNHEY and CDR2 SMNVEV (reference sequence). The CDR3 sequence is 21 residues long. In DNA form, the CDR3 reads TGTGCCAGCAGTCGTTGGGTAGGGACAGGGGGCATCGGTAGCTGGTCCGGGGAGCTGTTTTTT. Amino acid sequence: CASSRWVGTGGIGSWSGELFF.

The chain employs TRBV18 and TRBJ1-3, with D hard to call. The germline V gene encodes CDR1 KGHSH and CDR2 LQKENI. The germline V and J ends were trimmed by 3 bases and 2 bases, with 5 bases remaining between them. The CDR3 is 13 residues long. CDR3 residues: CASSPETGNTIYF. The CDR3 nucleotides read TGTGCCAGCTCACCCGAGACTGGAAACACCATATATTTT.

The chain employs TRBV7-3 and TRBJ1-1; 8 bases match TRBD1. Germline V gene sequence: CDR1 SGHTA, CDR2 FQGTGA. The length of the CDR3 is 13 residues. V shed 3 bases, J shed 8 bases, and the junction held 5 bases outside the gene matches. The CDR3, as DNA: TGTGCCAGCAGCTTGGTCGGACAGGGAGAAGCTTTCTTT. Translation: CASSLVGQGEAFF.

CDR3 sequence reads: CASSFSRGGYGYTF. The DNA of the CDR3 is TGTGCCAGCAGTTTTAGCAGGGGTGGCTATGGCTACACCTTC. J is TRBJ1-2 and V is TRBV28, with D tentatively TRBD1 (6 bases). The ends were cut back, 3 bases at V and 4 bases at J, with 12 bases in the middle. The CDR3 contains 14 residues. CDR1 and CDR2 (germline): MDHEN, SYDVKM.

The chain employs TRBV28 and TRBJ1-1; no firm D call. V lost 2 bases, J lost 11 bases, and 12 bases lay in between. Germline V gives CDR1 MDHEN, CDR2 SYDVKM. This CDR3 region has 12 residues. This CDR3 reads CASSLIGEGAFF. The CDR3 coding sequence is TGTGCCAGCAGTTTAATTGGGGAGGGTGCTTTCTTT. Full variable domain (remainder filled in from reference TRBV28 and TRBJ1-1): DVKVTQSSRYLVKRTGEKVFLECVQDMDHENMFWYRQDPGLGLRLIYFSYDVKMKEKGDIPEGYSVSREKKERFSLILESASTNQTSMYLCASSLIGEGAFFGQGTRLTVV.

This chain connects TRBV19 to TRBJ2-2; D call uncertain. This CDR3 has 15 residues. CDR1 is LNHDA and CDR2 is SQIVND in the germline V gene (reference sequence). V lost 7 bases and J lost 0, with 12 bases in between. CDR3 protein: CASTRVLANTGELFF. The CDR3 nucleotides are TGTGCCAGTACTCGGGTTTTGGCGAACACCGGGGAGCTGTTTTTT.

This clone was counted between two and nine times. This chain uses TRBV7-6 with TRBJ1-4; D gene uncertain. CDR3 size: 16 residues. V dropped 0 bases and J dropped 3 bases, with 11 bases sitting between them. The germline V gene encodes CDR1 SGHVS and CDR2 FNYEAQ. In DNA, the CDR3 is TGTGCCAGCAGCTTAGCCTCTTACAATCCTAATGAAAAACTGTTTTTT. This encodes CASSLASYNPNEKLFF.

V usage is TRBV6-5 and J usage is TRBJ2-1; D is uncertain. Germline V gene sequence: CDR1 MNHEY, CDR2 SVGAGI. Trimming left V 2 bases short and J 6 bases short, with 8 bases between. The CDR3 is 13 residues long. CDR3 sequence: CASSYGPSNEQFF. CDR3 nucleotide sequence: TGTGCCAGCAGTTACGGTCCGAGCAATGAGCAGTTCTTC.

This chain uses TRBV18 with TRBJ2-2; 8 bases line up with TRBD2. This CDR3 comprises 17 residues. The trim removed 3 bases at V and 6 bases at J, leaving 12 bases unmatched. Germline assignment: CDR1 KGHSH and CDR2 LQKENI. CDR3 amino acids: CASSPRVGGANPGELFF. As DNA, the CDR3 is TGTGCCAGCTCACCTCGAGTCGGGGGGGCCAATCCCGGGGAGCTGTTTTTT.

The rearrangement uses TRBV5-4 and TRBJ2-2, with TRBD2 matching over 11 bases. V trimming: 0 bases; J trimming: 7 bases; junction bases outside the gene matches: 5. Germline V gives CDR1 SGHNT, CDR2 YYREEE (reference sequence). This CDR3 comprises 16 residues. The CDR3 protein is CASSLVSSGRLGELFF. In DNA, the CDR3 is TGTGCCAGCAGCTTGGTTTCTAGCGGGAGGCTCGGGGAGCTGTTTTTT.

This clone was seen once. CDR3 loop: CASSLGPPGVAGVSGELFF. The CDR3 region has the DNA TGCGCCAGCAGCTTGGGCCCCCCCGGCGTAGCGGGAGTTTCCGGGGAGCTGTTTTTT. The chain joins TRBV5-1 to TRBJ2-2; 9 nucleotides align to TRBD2. The CDR3 runs 19 residues. Unmatched junction bases numbered 15, after V lost 0 bases and J lost 6 bases. In germline, CDR1 is SGHRS, CDR2 YFSETQ. The full variable domain, completed using reference TRBV5-1 and TRBJ2-2, is KAGVTQTPRYLIKTRGQQVTLSCSPISGHRSVSWYQQTPGQGLQFLFEYFSETQRNKGNFPGRFSGRQFSNSRSEMNVSTLELGDSALYLCASSLGPPGVAGVSGELFFGEGSRLTVL.

The chain links TRBV27 to TRBJ2-1; 11 bases agree with TRBD2. The ends lost 8 bases at V and 8 bases at J; junction bases unmatched: 14. CDR3 length: 16 residues. Per germline, CDR1 MNHEY and CDR2 SMNVEV (reference sequence). Here the CDR3 reads CASLPNSGRVLDEQFF. DNA of the CDR3: TGTGCCAGCCTCCCAAATAGCGGGAGGGTACTGGATGAGCAGTTCTTC.

This clone was found a few times. Other DNA sequences within the sample encode an identical CDR3. The chain is built from TRBV6-6 and TRBJ1-1; D is uncertain. V lost 8 bases to trimming and J lost 1 base, with 14 bases between them. Germline V gene sequence: CDR1 MNHNY, CDR2 SVGAGI (reference sequence). CDR3 length equals 14 residues. The chain's CDR3 is CASGPPGSNTEAFF. CDR3 DNA: TGTGCCAGCGGCCCCCCGGGTTCGAACACTGAAGCTTTCTTT.

The V call is TRBV5-1, the J call TRBJ1-1; 8 nucleotides match TRBD1. The germline V gene encodes CDR1 SGHRS and CDR2 YFSETQ. This CDR3 has 14 residues. Losses at the gene ends were 0 bases for V and 4 bases for J; bases not matched to a gene: 2. CDR3 loop: CASSLGQGATEAFF. CDR3 DNA: TGCGCCAGCAGCTTGGGGCAGGGGGCCACTGAAGCTTTCTTT.

The chain recombines TRBV9 with TRBJ2-7; 15 bases are shared with TRBD2. The CDR3 spans 17 residues. Germline V gene sequence: CDR1 SGDLS, CDR2 YYNGEE. Trimming cost V 3 bases and J 7 bases; bases outside gene matches: 11. The CDR3 DNA follows: TGTGCCAGCAGCGCTCCGGGACTAGCGGGGGGCATCTCTGAGCAGTACTTC. Protein sequence: CASSAPGLAGGISEQYF.

The rearrangement uses TRBV5-6 and TRBJ2-7, with D possibly being TRBD2 (5 bases). The CDR3 loop spans 17 amino acids. Germline V gives CDR1 SGHDT, CDR2 YYEEEE. Trimming took 4 bases from V and 4 from J, leaving 24 bases between them. CDR3 coding DNA: TGTGCCAGCAGCGTCCTAGATTTCCGGGGTTATTCTTACGAGCAGTACTTC. Translated, it gives CASSVLDFRGYSYEQYF.

The genes are TRBV2 and TRBJ2-5; 11 positions agree with TRBD1. Looked up from germline, CDR1 is SNHLY and CDR2 is FYNNEI. Trimming at V came to 7 bases and at J to 4 bases, leaving 11 bases not matched to a gene. The CDR3 is made up of 16 amino acids. CDR3 loop: CASITGQGARRETQYF. In DNA, the CDR3 is TGTGCCAGCATTACCGGACAGGGGGCTCGACGAGAGACCCAGTACTTC.

The chain uses TRBV7-3 and TRBJ2-2, with a possible D match to TRBD1 (6 bases). This CDR3 spans 15 amino acids. The germline gives CDR1 SGHTA, CDR2 FQGTGA. Trimming removed 1 base at V and 4 bases at J, with 10 bases between. The CDR3 DNA follows: TGTGCCAGCAGCTTAAAAGTAGGGGGCACCGGGGAGCTGTTTTTT. Residues: CASSLKVGGTGELFF.

The chain links TRBV10-3 to TRBJ1-2, with TRBD1 matching 9 bases. This CDR3 has 14 residues. V dropped 3 bases and J dropped 6; count of bases not matched to a gene: 5. CDR1 is ENHRY, CDR2 SYGVKD, per germline. The CDR3 DNA sequence: TGTGCCATCAGTGAAAAGGACAGGGGCGATGGCTACACCTTC. This translates into CAISEKDRGDGYTF.

This clone occurred once. This chain uses TRBV9 with TRBJ2-5; 10 nucleotides agree with TRBD1. The CDR3 loop spans 15 amino acids. V lost 3 bases and J lost 5; bases outside the gene matches: 7. From germline, CDR1 is SGDLS and CDR2 YYNGEE. CDR3 DNA: TGTGCCAGCAGCGAGGGACAGGGGCCTCGGGAGACCCAGTACTTC. Translated: CASSEGQGPRETQYF.

This chain connects TRBV5-4 to TRBJ1-2; D remains unclear. The V gene's germline CDR1 is SGHNT and CDR2 YYREEE (reference sequence). The CDR3 runs to 17 residues. V was clipped by 0 bases and J by 6 bases, with 21 bases between them. This CDR3 is CASSLDAGRGNWDGYTF. Written as DNA, the CDR3 is TGTGCCAGCAGCTTGGATGCGGGCCGAGGGAACTGGGATGGCTACACCTTC.

The chain employs TRBV19 and TRBJ2-5; perhaps TRBD1 as D (5 bases). Trimming removed 6 bases from V and 5 bases from J, with 16 bases in between. Germline assignment: CDR1 LNHDA and CDR2 SQIVND (reference sequence). The CDR3 covers 14 residues. CDR3 bases: TGTGCCAGTAGAAGCGACAGAGGCAGGGAGACCCAGTACTTC. It translates to CASRSDRGRETQYF.

This clone was seen once. The CDR3 loop reads CASGPSGGLYNEQFF. The CDR3 region has the DNA TGTGCCAGTGGACCTAGCGGGGGATTATACAATGAGCAGTTCTTC. The J gene is TRBJ2-1, the V gene TRBV19; TRBD2 aligns across 10 bases. The CDR3 consists of 15 residues. Germline V gene sequence: CDR1 LNHDA, CDR2 SQIVND (reference sequence). V lost 8 bases to trimming and J lost 4 bases; unmatched junction nucleotides: 8.

The sample holds many counts of this clone. CDR3 sequence reads: CASSPRWAPQETQYF. In DNA form, the CDR3 reads TGTGCCAGCAGTCCCAGGTGGGCCCCACAAGAGACCCAGTACTTC. This chain joins TRBV28 and TRBJ2-5; D uncertain. The germline gives CDR1 MDHEN, CDR2 SYDVKM. V gave up 5 bases and J gave up 2 bases, with 15 bases separating them. This CDR3 region has 15 residues. Full variable domain (rest looked up from reference TRBV28 and TRBJ2-5): DVKVTQSSRYLVKRTGEKVFLECVQDMDHENMFWYRQDPGLGLRLIYFSYDVKMKEKGDIPEGYSVSREKKERFSLILESASTNQTSMYLCASSPRWAPQETQYFGPGTRLLVL.